Shown below are 21 T cell receptor beta chains from a single sample sequenced in a study of T cell changes during pregnancy in multiple sclerosis. Profiling relied on immunoSEQ multiplex PCR, and the TCRdb table lists in-frame clones only, not all of them. There are 30,000 to 35,000 clones in the sample; roughly 90% occur only once, and over 0.35% lies in the top ten. The input for sequencing was CD4+ T cells from peripheral blood mononuclear cells, taken in the second trimester of pregnancy. The origin of the receptors is a female donor in good health, enrolled as a control in a pregnancy study.

The chain links TRBV18 to TRBJ2-2; D possibly corresponds to TRBD1 (5 bases). The CDR3 is 15 residues long. CDR1 KGHSH and CDR2 LQKENI come from the germline V gene. Deletions cut 0 bases from V and 7 bases from J, with 12 bases between. The CDR3 loop is CASSPPGQTGGELFF. In nucleotides, the CDR3 is TGTGCCAGCTCACCACCGGGGCAGACGGGCGGGGAGCTGTTTTTT.

This clone was found once. This CDR3 is CASGLLYEQYF. CDR3 sequence (DNA): TGTGCTAGTGGCCTTCTCTACGAGCAGTACTTC. V usage is TRBV12-5 and J usage is TRBJ2-7, with D hard to call. Germline V gene sequence: CDR1 LGHNT, CDR2 FRNRAP. The CDR3 is 11 residues long. The V and J ends lost 6 bases and 3 bases respectively, with 6 bases between them.

The rearrangement joins TRBV2 to TRBJ1-5; 11 nucleotides match TRBD1. V trimming: 6 bases; J trimming: 6 bases; junction bases outside the gene matches: 4. Germline CDR1 SNHLY, CDR2 FYNNEI. The CDR3 is made up of 14 amino acids. In DNA form, the CDR3 reads TGTGCCAGCAGCCCGGACAGGGGGCGTCAGCCCCAGCATTTT. Its translation is CASSPDRGRQPQHF. Complete variable domain (other parts from reference TRBV2 and TRBJ1-5): EPEVTQTPSHQVTQMGQEVILRCVPISNHLYFYWYRQILGQKVEFLVSFYNNEISEKSEIFDDQFSVERPDGSNFTLKIRSTKLEDSAMYFCASSPDRGRQPQHFGDGTRLSIL.

This chain uses TRBV7-2 with TRBJ1-6; no firm D call. Germline V lookup: CDR1 SGHTA, CDR2 FQGNSA. Deletions cut 1 base from V and 0 bases from J, with 10 bases between. The CDR3 runs to 17 residues. This CDR3 is CASSLEPLSSYNSPLHF. As DNA, the CDR3 is TGTGCCAGCAGCTTAGAGCCTCTGAGCTCCTATAATTCACCCCTCCACTTT.

The chain couples TRBV5-6 to TRBJ2-1, with 14 bases aligning to TRBD2. Germline V gene lookup returns CDR1 SGHDT and CDR2 YYEEEE. V dropped 2 bases and J dropped 8; count of bases not matched to a gene: 6. The CDR3 extends over 16 amino acids. CDR3 in amino acids: CASSFGTSGRVDEQFF. CDR3 in DNA: TGTGCCAGCAGCTTCGGGACTAGCGGGAGAGTCGATGAGCAGTTCTTC.

The rearrangement joins TRBV19 to TRBJ2-1; 8 positions match TRBD1. In germline, CDR1 is LNHDA, CDR2 SQIVND (reference sequence). With V trimmed by 6 bases and J by 4 bases, 8 bases remained unmatched. This CDR3 region has 15 residues. Here the CDR3 DNA reads TGTGCCAGTAGCGCGCCGGGACAGGTTTACAATGAGCAGTTCTTC. It is translated as CASSAPGQVYNEQFF.

This clone was picked up one time. V and J are TRBV6-1 and TRBJ1-1; a weak D match, TRBD1 (5 bases). Germline CDR1 reads MNHNS; CDR2 reads SASEGT. The CDR3 is 15 residues long. Trimming shortened V by 0 bases and J by 4 bases, and 12 bases separated the two germline ends. CDR3 bases: TGTGCCAGCAGTGAAGCGGGACTACCCTTCACTGAAGCTTTCTTT. As protein: CASSEAGLPFTEAFF.

This chain uses TRBV6-4 with TRBJ2-1, with D possibly being TRBD2 (6 bases). CDR1 and CDR2 (germline): MRHNA, SNTAGT. Trimming cost V 10 bases and J 2 bases, with 15 bases left between them. The CDR3 contains 14 residues. CDR3: CATSRRAPYNEQFF. The DNA of the CDR3 is TGTGCCACGAGCCGGAGGGCCCCCTACAATGAGCAGTTCTTC.

The chain is built from TRBV6-6 and TRBJ2-7; maybe TRBD1 (6 bases). Trimming shortened V by 6 bases and J by 7 bases, and 16 bases separated the two germline ends. Germline V gene sequence: CDR1 MNHNY, CDR2 SVGAGI (reference sequence). The CDR3 contains 13 residues. The CDR3 spells CASSQNRVGEQYF. In nucleotides, the CDR3 is TGTGCCAGCAGCCAAAACAGGGTTGGGGAGCAGTACTTC.

A single count supports this clone. The chain couples TRBV19 to TRBJ1-1; 7 nucleotides agree with TRBD1. Germline V gives CDR1 LNHDA, CDR2 SQIVND (reference sequence). The CDR3 is made up of 15 amino acids. V shed 4 bases and J 4 bases; nucleotides not matched to a gene: 9. The CDR3 DNA follows: TGTGCCAGTAGTACAGGAGCCCAGGGGGGCACTGAAGCTTTCTTT. Protein product: CASSTGAQGGTEAFF.

The rearrangement links TRBV9 to TRBJ1-2, with TRBD1 identical over 9 bases. There are 15 residues in the CDR3. The ends lost 3 bases at V and 1 base at J; junction bases unmatched: 4. Germline V gene data show CDR1 as SGDLS and CDR2 as YYNGEE. CDR3 in amino acids: CASSGRTGDNYGYTF. DNA for the CDR3: TGTGCCAGCAGCGGGCGGACAGGGGATAACTATGGCTACACCTTC.

The rearrangement uses TRBV14 and TRBJ1-3, with 7 bases matching TRBD1. Per germline, CDR1 SGHDN and CDR2 FVKESK. The CDR3 is 15 amino acids. V was pared by 4 bases and J by 9 bases, with 12 bases of the junction left unmatched. Here the CDR3 DNA reads TGTGCCAGCAGCCCCTTCCAGGGGGACGGGCTCACCATATATTTT. This encodes CASSPFQGDGLTIYF.

The V and J genes are TRBV11-3 and TRBJ2-1; 15 nucleotides align to TRBD2. The CDR3 sequence is 17 residues long. V shed 5 bases and J 4 bases; nucleotides not matched to a gene: 6. CDR1 and CDR2 (germline): SGHNT, YENEEA. CDR3 DNA sequence: TGTGCCAGCAGCCCAGGGACTAGCGGGGGGAGTTACAATGAGCAGTTCTTC. It specifies CASSPGTSGGSYNEQFF.

V is TRBV6-1 and J is TRBJ1-5; the match to TRBD1 covers 7 bases. The length of the CDR3 is 15 residues. V shed 7 bases, J shed 5 bases, and the junction held 11 bases outside the gene matches. CDR1 is MNHNS, CDR2 SASEGT, per germline. CDR3 sequence reads: CASNPTGPGDQPQHF. In nucleotides, the CDR3 is TGTGCCAGCAATCCGACAGGGCCAGGAGATCAGCCCCAGCATTTT.

This sequence joins TRBV5-5 and TRBJ2-6; tentatively, D is TRBD2 (5 bases). V was cut by 5 bases and J by 4 bases, with 13 bases left in between. The CDR3 has 15 residues. From germline, CDR1 is SGHKS and CDR2 YYEKEE (reference sequence). The CDR3 DNA reads as TGTGCCAGCAGTCACATGGAGCGGGGGGCCAACGTCCTGACTTTC. It encodes CASSHMERGANVLTF.

The chain couples TRBV2 to TRBJ1-2; the D gene is possibly TRBD1 (5 bases). There are 14 residues in the CDR3. V was trimmed by 4 bases and J by 4 bases, leaving 13 bases between them. Germline CDR1 and CDR2: SNHLY and FYNNEI. Here the CDR3 reads CASSGETALYGYTF. Written as DNA, the CDR3 is TGTGCCAGCAGTGGAGAGACAGCGCTCTATGGCTACACCTTC.

The CDR3 region is CASSPDRGPYNEQFF. Here the CDR3 DNA reads TGTGCCAGCAGCCCCGACAGGGGGCCTTACAATGAGCAGTTCTTC. V gene TRBV7-8 combines with J gene TRBJ2-1, with 10 nucleotides matching TRBD1. The V and J ends lost 5 bases and 4 bases, in that order; junction bases with no gene match: 5. The CDR3 length is 15 residues. Per the germline V gene, CDR1 is SGHVS and CDR2 is FQNEAQ.

V usage is TRBV27 and J usage is TRBJ1-2; perhaps TRBD1 as D (6 bases). CDR1 is MNHEY, CDR2 SMNVEV, per germline (reference sequence). This CDR3 is 15 amino acids long. With 7 bases removed from V and 8 bases from J, the gap between germline ends came to 23 bases. Written as DNA, the CDR3 is TGTGCCAGCACCTCCGAACCCGGTGGGGGCAGGGGCTACACCTTC. It codes for CASTSEPGGGRGYTF.

The chain carries TRBV25-1 and TRBJ2-7; tentative D call: TRBD1 (6 bases). V shed 6 bases and J shed 0 bases, with 6 bases lying between them. The CDR3 is 12 residues long. Looked up from germline, CDR1 is MGHDK and CDR2 is SYGVNS. CDR3 bases: TGTGCCAGCAGGACAGGCTCCTACGAGCAGTACTTC. Translation gives CASRTGSYEQYF.

V is TRBV18 and J is TRBJ1-4; TRBD1 aligns across 9 bases. The CDR3 spans 14 residues. Germline CDR1 KGHSH, CDR2 LQKENI. The junction had 6 bases not matched to a gene; V was cut back by 6 bases and J by 7 bases. The CDR3, as DNA: TGTGCCAGCTCCCAGGGACAGGGAGGTGAAAAACTGTTTTTT. Protein sequence: CASSQGQGGEKLFF.

The rearrangement uses TRBV7-2 and TRBJ1-5; no clear D gene. The length of the CDR3 is 14 residues. Germline CDR1 and CDR2: SGHTA and FQGNSA. V lost 5 bases, J lost 0 bases, and 8 bases lay in between. CDR3 amino acids: CASSPFYSNQPQHF. CDR3 sequence (DNA): TGTGCCAGCAGCCCCTTTTATAGCAATCAGCCCCAGCATTTT.